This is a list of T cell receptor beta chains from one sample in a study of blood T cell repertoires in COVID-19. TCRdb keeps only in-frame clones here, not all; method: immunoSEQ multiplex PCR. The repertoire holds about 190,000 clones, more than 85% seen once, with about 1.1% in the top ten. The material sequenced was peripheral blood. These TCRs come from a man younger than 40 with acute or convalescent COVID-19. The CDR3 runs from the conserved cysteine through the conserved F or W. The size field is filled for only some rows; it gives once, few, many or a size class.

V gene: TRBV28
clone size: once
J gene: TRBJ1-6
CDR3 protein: CATGRSSYNSPLHF

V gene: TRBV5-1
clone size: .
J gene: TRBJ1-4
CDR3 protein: CASSFGTGTNEKLFF

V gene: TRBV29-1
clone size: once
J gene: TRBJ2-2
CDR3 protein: CSVERAGGGELFF

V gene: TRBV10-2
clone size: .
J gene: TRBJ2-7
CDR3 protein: CASRESGTEIYEQYF

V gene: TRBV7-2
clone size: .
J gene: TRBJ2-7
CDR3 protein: CASSLGTRLARTYEQYF

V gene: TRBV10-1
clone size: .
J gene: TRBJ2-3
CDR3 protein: CASSGRLAGGSDTQYF

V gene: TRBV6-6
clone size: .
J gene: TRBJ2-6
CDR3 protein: CASTLYSGAGANVLTF

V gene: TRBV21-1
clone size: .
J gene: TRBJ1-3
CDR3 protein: CASSPTDCSGNTIYF

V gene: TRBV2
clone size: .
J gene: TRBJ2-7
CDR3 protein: CASRTDSNEQYF

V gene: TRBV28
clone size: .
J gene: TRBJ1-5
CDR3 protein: CASSSITLGSQPQHF

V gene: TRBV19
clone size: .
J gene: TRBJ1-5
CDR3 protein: CASKMAGRNQPQHF

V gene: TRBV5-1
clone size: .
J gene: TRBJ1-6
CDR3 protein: CASSPAAGGSYSPLHF

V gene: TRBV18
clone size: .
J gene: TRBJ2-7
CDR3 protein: CASSTEQGVFEQYF

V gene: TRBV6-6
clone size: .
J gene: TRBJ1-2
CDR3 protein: CASTDRVHYGYTF

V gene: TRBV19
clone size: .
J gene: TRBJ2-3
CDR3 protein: CASSMRALDTLYTDTQYF

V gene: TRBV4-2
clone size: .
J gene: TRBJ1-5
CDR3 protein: CASSLQGTGLQPQHF

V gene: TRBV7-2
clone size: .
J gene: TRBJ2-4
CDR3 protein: CAITGVLNIQYF

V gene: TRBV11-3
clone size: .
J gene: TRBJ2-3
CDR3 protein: CASSLQGDTQYF

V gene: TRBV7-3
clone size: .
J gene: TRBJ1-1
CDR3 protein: CASSLTANTEAFF

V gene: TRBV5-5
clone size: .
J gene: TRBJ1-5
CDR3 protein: CASSLDSPREGEPQHF

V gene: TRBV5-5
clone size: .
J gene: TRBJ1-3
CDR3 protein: CASSRHSTGTGGSGNTIYF

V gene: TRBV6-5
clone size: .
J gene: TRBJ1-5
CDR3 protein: CASTGHLNQPQHF

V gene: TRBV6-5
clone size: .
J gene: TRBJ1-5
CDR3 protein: CASSLKGDRNQPQHF

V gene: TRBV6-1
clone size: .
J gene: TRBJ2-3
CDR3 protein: CASSETLGHNTQYF

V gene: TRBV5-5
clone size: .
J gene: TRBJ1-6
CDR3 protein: CASSSTGTSLVGGDSPLHF

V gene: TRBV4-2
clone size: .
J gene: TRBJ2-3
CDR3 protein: CASSFDGGGTDTQYF

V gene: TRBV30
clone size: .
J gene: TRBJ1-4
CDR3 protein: CAWGGSFMGEKLFF

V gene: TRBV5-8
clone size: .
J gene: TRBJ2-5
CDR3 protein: CASRETGIQETQYF

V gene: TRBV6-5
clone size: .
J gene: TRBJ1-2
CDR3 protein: CASRYRGNYGYTF

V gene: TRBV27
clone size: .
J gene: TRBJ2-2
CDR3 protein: CASSPNGRGNTGELFF

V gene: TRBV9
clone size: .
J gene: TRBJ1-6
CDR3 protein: CASSVTAQRNLFNSPLHF